This is a list of T cell receptor beta chains from one sample in a study of T cell repertoires in cytomegalovirus infection. TCRdb redid the calling of the reads with MiXCR, one entry per CDR3 protein. The repertoire holds roughly 250,000 distinct CDR3 sequences, with about 23% as singletons. Input material: CD8+ T cells from PBMCs. The source is a human donor in good health (CMV status not recorded). Some clones in this sample may be carry-over from other donors' samples. The CDR3 runs from the conserved cysteine through the conserved F or W.

J gene | V gene | CDR3 protein
TRBJ1-3 | TRBV12-5 | CASGLPTGHGNTIYF
TRBJ2-4 | TRBV19 | CASSFSPQGSKNIQYF
TRBJ2-1 | TRBV5-4 | CASSPERGPYNEQFF
TRBJ2-4 | TRBV20-1 | CSARDTGGENIQYF
TRBJ2-7 | TRBV9 | CASSGGGDRGLDEQYF
TRBJ1-5 | TRBV6-5 | CASSSVVKPQHF
TRBJ2-2 | TRBV27 | CASSFPFGTGELFF
TRBJ2-7 | TRBV7-9 | CASSLAGRIWKQYF
TRBJ2-3 | TRBV14 | CASSQDLSGTQYF
TRBJ1-2 | TRBV7-6 | CASSLFEGDYGYTF
TRBJ2-7 | TRBV27 | CASSLVSPAYEQYF
TRBJ1-2 | TRBV7-9 | CASSFPTGDGYTF
TRBJ1-6 | TRBV7-8 | CAGGLGNSPLHF
TRBJ2-5 | TRBV29-1 | CSVGQGAVETQYF
TRBJ2-3 | TRBV28 | CASSLRDSTISSTDTQYF
TRBJ2-5 | TRBV28 | CASSRERGRETQYF
TRBJ2-3 | TRBV11-2 | CASSLVGSSGGPRYF
TRBJ2-1 | TRBV7-9 | CASSVLTGVHEQFF
TRBJ2-7 | TRBV4-1 | CASSQVGPGEQYF
TRBJ2-7 | TRBV12-3/TRBV12-4 | CASSRQGGEQYF
TRBJ1-6 | TRBV7-9 | CASSASPLHF
TRBJ1-5 | TRBV28 | CASSMDRDGQYSNQPQHF
TRBJ2-7 | TRBV7-6 | CASSLSTTFYEQYF
TRBJ1-2 | TRBV28 | CASSSTTAGGYTF
TRBJ2-3 | TRBV3-1 | CASSQGLAYTDTQYF
TRBJ2-4 | TRBV27 | CASSPGEGAVIQYF
TRBJ2-5 | TRBV9 | CASSVEGLAGQETQYF